The T cell receptor beta chain described here comes from a study of T cells after posttransplantation cyclophosphamide. The study's findings and limits: Later blood repertoires were often dominated by clones from the donor CD8+ memory compartment. After PTCy, TRB diversity resembled that of CNI/methotrexate controls. Skin or GI-infiltrating T cells shared few TRB sequences with blood.

Trimming shortened V by 0 bases and J by 5 bases, and 11 bases separated the two germline ends. This CDR3 is built from 15 residues. Germline V gene lookup returns CDR1 SGHRS and CDR2 YFSETQ. Libraries were prepared by immunoSEQ multiplex PCR; TCRdb keeps only in-frame clonotypes and omits some of them. Of 10,000 or so clones in the sample, approximately 80% are singletons; the top ten hold roughly 3.7%. Comments on this clone: As yet, its antigen is unknown.

Controls had myeloablative marrow grafts with methotrexate and calcineurin inhibitor, sampled at 1 year. The source was PBMCs, collected around 350 days after allogeneic stem cell transplant with calcineurin inhibitor and methotrexate. The V call is TRBV5-1, the J call TRBJ2-2; tentative D call: TRBD2 (6 bases). The TCR originated in a young adult male patient who received an allogeneic stem cell transplant from an unrelated donor, was CMV-positive, and had acute GVHD only. A share of the T cells may be of graft donor origin. The chain's CDR3 is CASSLVAGWTGELFF. CDR3 DNA: TGCGCCAGCAGCTTGGTGGCGGGATGGACCGGGGAGCTGTTTTTT.